The rows below give T cell receptor beta chains drawn from one sample of a study of Graves' ophthalmopathy and Graves' hyperthyroidism. TCRdb reanalysed the multiplex PCR reads using MiXCR and keeps one entry per CDR3 protein. In the table there are 600,000 to 950,000 distinct CDR3 sequences, 40% of which are singletons. Sequencing used peripheral blood. The source is an adult man with Graves' ophthalmopathy. The CDR3 runs from the conserved cysteine through the conserved F or W. A D gene is named only where the DNA matches it firmly. Clone size appears in some rows only: once, few, many, or a class for an expanded clone.

J gene | V gene | clone size | D gene | CDR3 DNA | CDR3 protein
TRBJ1-1 | TRBV20-1 | NA | NA | TGCAGTGCTAGAGAAGGGGCAGGGGTAGATGGCACTGAAGCTTTCTTT | CSAREGAGVDGTEAFF
TRBJ1-2 | TRBV12-3/TRBV12-4 | many | NA | TGTGCCAGCAGTTTAGGGTCGCAGAACTATGGCTACACCTTC | CASSLGSQNYGYTF
TRBJ1-5 | TRBV24-1 | many | NA | TGTGCCACTGGGGACTCCGGGAGTGGCAATCAGCCCCAGCATTTT | CATGDSGSGNQPQHF
TRBJ2-7 | TRBV4-3 | NA | TRBD1 | TGCGCCAGCAGCCACCGGGACAGTGCCTACGAGCAGTACTTC | CASSHRDSAYEQYF
TRBJ1-6 | TRBV24-1 | many | TRBD1 | TGTGCCACCAGTCGACAGGGGTCCAATTCACCCCTCCACTTT | CATSRQGSNSPLHF
TRBJ2-3 | TRBV20-1 | NA | TRBD2 | TGCAGTGTACCTGCGGGGGGGCGTGATACGCAGTATTTT | CSVPAGGRDTQYF
TRBJ1-1 | TRBV20-1 | NA | NA | TGCAGTGCTAGAGATACCACCGGACGAATTGAAGCTTTCTTT | CSARDTTGRIEAFF
TRBJ1-2 | TRBV12-3/TRBV12-4 | many | NA | TGTGCCAGCAGTCAAGACCCTAACTATGGCTACACCTTC | CASSQDPNYGYTF
TRBJ1-6 | TRBV20-1 | few | NA | TGCAGTGCTGGATCTCAGGGTCTCTATAATTCACCCCTCCACTTT | CSAGSQGLYNSPLHF
TRBJ1-1 | TRBV10-2 | NA | TRBD1 | TGTGCCAGCAGTCCCTCGGGGCAGGGGGTTACTGAAGCTTTCTTT | CASSPSGQGVTEAFF
TRBJ2-7 | TRBV6-1 | NA | NA | TGTGCCAGTATTCGACAGGAGGTCTACGAGCAGTACTTC | CASIRQEVYEQYF
TRBJ2-5 | TRBV20-1 | NA | NA | TGCAGTGCTGGGCCGGGCCGTCAAGAGACCCAGTACTTC | CSAGPGRQETQYF
TRBJ1-2 | TRBV2 | many | TRBD1 | TGTGCCAGCAGGAAAGGGGGCGATGGCTACACCTTC | CASRKGGDGYTF
TRBJ2-5 | TRBV5-4 | NA | NA | TGTGCCAGCAGCTTTTGGGGGGAAGAGGAGACCCAGTACTTC | CASSFWGEEETQYF
TRBJ1-3 | TRBV2 | NA | NA | TGTGCCAGCTCACCACCGATCCTGACGGGACGGATCTCTGGAAACACCATATATTTT | CASSPPILTGRISGNTIYF
TRBJ2-5 | TRBV19 | many | NA | TGTGCCAGCGCAGGGGAGGGACAAGAGACCCAGTACTTC | CASAGEGQETQYF
TRBJ1-2 | TRBV11-2 | NA | NA | TGTGCCAGCAGTTCCTACCGAGGAGGACGGTATGGCTACACCTTC | CASSSYRGGRYGYTF
TRBJ2-7 | TRBV2 | NA | NA | TGTGCCACCAGTGATTTACGGGACGGGGATTACGAGCAGAACTTC | CATSDLRDGDYEQNF
TRBJ2-7 | TRBV24-1 | few | NA | TGTGCCAGCAGTTTCGGAGGGAAGGCCTACGAGCAGTACTTC | CASSFGGKAYEQYF
TRBJ1-2 | TRBV14 | NA | NA | TGTGCCAGCAGCCATCGCGGGGGTTCAAGTGGCTACACCTTC | CASSHRGGSSGYTF
TRBJ1-3 | TRBV19 | NA | NA | TGTGCCAGTAGTAATACAGGAGCCTCTGGAAACACCATATATTTT | CASSNTGASGNTIYF
TRBJ2-5 | TRBV19 | NA | NA | TGTGCCAGTAGCTGGACTCGGCAAGAGACCCAGTACTTC | CASSWTRQETQYF
TRBJ2-5 | TRBV20-1 | many | NA | TGCAGTCTAGCGCCCCAAGAGACCCAGTACTTC | CSLAPQETQYF
TRBJ1-6 | TRBV6-5 | NA | NA | TGTGCCAGCAGTGGACGGCAAGATAATTCACCCCTCCACTTT | CASSGRQDNSPLHF
TRBJ2-7 | TRBV24-1 | NA | NA | TGTGCTAGGGGGGACAACTGGCAGTACTTC | CARGDNWQYF
TRBJ1-5 | TRBV24-1 | NA | NA | TGTGCCAGCACCGTGGGGGACAATCAGCCCCAGCATTTT | CASTVGDNQPQHF
TRBJ1-2 | TRBV24-1 | NA | NA | TGTGGCAGCGGGGCCACTCGAGGCAACTATGGCTACACCTTC | CGSGATRGNYGYTF
TRBJ1-6 | TRBV7-9 | NA | TRBD1 | TGCGCCAGCAGCCTCGGACAGGCAGCCTATAATTCACCCCTCCACTTT | CASSLGQAAYNSPLHF
TRBJ1-5 | TRBV7-8 | many | TRBD1 | TGTGCCAGCAGCGAGGATTGGACAGGTTATCAGCCCCAGCATTTT | CASSEDWTGYQPQHF
TRBJ2-5 | TRBV9 | NA | TRBD2 | TGTGCCAGCAGCCCAGGCTCCGGGACTAGCGGGGGAGCTGGGACCCAGTACTTC | CASSPGSGTSGGAGTQYF
TRBJ1-5 | TRBV10-1 | many | TRBD1 | TGCGCCAGCAGACCCCGGGGACAGGGAAATCAGCCCCAGCATTTT | CASRPRGQGNQPQHF
TRBJ2-7 | TRBV6-1 | NA | NA | TGTGCCACCCGAGGGGTCATAGGCGAGCAGTACTTC | CATRGVIGEQYF
TRBJ1-6 | TRBV25-1 | NA | NA | TGTGCCAGAGGCAGGGGTAATTCACCCCTCCACTTT | CARGRGNSPLHF
TRBJ1-2 | TRBV15 | few | NA | TGTGCCTGGAGTAGTCCAACGGGACTTGCCTATGGCTACACCTTC | CAWSSPTGLAYGYTF
TRBJ1-3 | TRBV2 | NA | NA | TGTGCCAGCAGTGAGTCAGGGACTGGAAACACCATATATTTT | CASSESGTGNTIYF
TRBJ1-1 | TRBV10-3 | many | NA | TGTGCCATCAGTGACCTTTCAGGGGCGAGCACTGAAGCTTTCTTT | CAISDLSGASTEAFF
TRBJ1-4 | TRBV15 | once | TRBD1 | TGTGCCTGGACGGGGGACAGGGGGCGAAAACTGTTTTTT | CAWTGDRGRKLFF
TRBJ2-5 | TRBV11-2 | NA | NA | TGTGCCAGCAGCCAAGAGGGCTCGGGACTCCAAGAGACCCAGTACTTC | CASSQEGSGLQETQYF
TRBJ1-6 | TRBV10-3 | NA | NA | TGTGCCAGCAGTGAAGCGATAGGGAGATCACCCCTCCACTTT | CASSEAIGRSPLHF
TRBJ1-5 | TRBV10-2 | once | TRBD1 | TGCGCCAGCCAAGTGGCAGGGGGTCCGATCCAGCATTTT | CASQVAGGPIQHF
TRBJ2-5 | TRBV7-8 | many | NA | TGTGCCAGCAGCCCCAGGGGCGCGGAAGAAGAGACCCAGTACTTC | CASSPRGAEEETQYF
TRBJ1-5 | TRBV25-1 | NA | NA | TGTGCCAGCAGTGTTGGCCCGGGACATCAGCCCCAGCATTTT | CASSVGPGHQPQHF
TRBJ2-5 | TRBV7-9 | NA | NA | TGTGCCAGCAGTTGGACAGGCGGGGTAGAGACCCAGTACTTC | CASSWTGGVETQYF
TRBJ1-1 | TRBV10-3 | NA | NA | TGTGCCATCAGTCAGGGCCAAGACCTGAACACTGAAGCTTTCTTT | CAISQGQDLNTEAFF
TRBJ1-2 | TRBV5-8 | many | NA | TGTGCCAGCGGACGTCCGGACGAGGGTAACTATGGCTACACCTTC | CASGRPDEGNYGYTF
TRBJ1-2 | TRBV29-1 | few | TRBD1 | TGCAGCGCCGGTACCGGGACAGTCTATGGCTACACCTTC | CSAGTGTVYGYTF
TRBJ2-7 | TRBV2 | few | NA | TGTGCCAGCAGCCCCAGTGGCGGGAAGGGCGAGCAGTACTTC | CASSPSGGKGEQYF
TRBJ1-1 | TRBV5-1 | few | TRBD1 | TGCGCCAGCAGCGTAGGGGGCTGGAACACTGAAGCTTTCTTT | CASSVGGWNTEAFF
TRBJ2-5 | TRBV19 | few | TRBD2 | TGTGCCAGTAGTATGCTTAGCGGGGGGGCAGTTCGAGAGACCCAGTACTTC | CASSMLSGGAVRETQYF
TRBJ2-7 | TRBV10-2 | many | TRBD2 | TGCGCCAGCAGTGAGTCGGCTAGCGGGACCTACGAGCAGTACTTC | CASSESASGTYEQYF
TRBJ1-2 | TRBV14 | many | NA | TGTGCCAGCAGCCACTCAGGGCTTTGGGGCTACACCTTC | CASSHSGLWGYTF
TRBJ2-7 | TRBV7-9 | NA | NA | TGCGCCAGCAGCCAAGGGAGCAGTTTCCCCTACGAGCAGTACTTC | CASSQGSSFPYEQYF
TRBJ2-7 | TRBV10-3 | NA | TRBD1 | TGTGCCAGCAGCCCCGACAGGGAAAGGGTCTACGAGCAGTACTTC | CASSPDRERVYEQYF